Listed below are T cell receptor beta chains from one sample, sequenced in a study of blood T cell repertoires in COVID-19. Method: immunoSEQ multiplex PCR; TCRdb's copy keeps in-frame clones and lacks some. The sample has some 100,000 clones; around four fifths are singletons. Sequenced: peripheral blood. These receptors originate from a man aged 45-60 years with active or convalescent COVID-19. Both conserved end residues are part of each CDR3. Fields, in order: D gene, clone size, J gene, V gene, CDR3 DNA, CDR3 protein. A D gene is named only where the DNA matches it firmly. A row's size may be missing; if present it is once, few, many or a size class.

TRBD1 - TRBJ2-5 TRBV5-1 TGCGCCAGCAGCTTAAGGTCACAGGGGTCGGAGACCCAGTACTTC CASSLRSQGSETQYF
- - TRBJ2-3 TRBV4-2 TGTGCCAGCAGCATGGAGCTCGCGGGCACAGATACGCAGTATTTT CASSMELAGTDTQYF
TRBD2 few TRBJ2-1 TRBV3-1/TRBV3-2 TGTGCCAGCAGCCAAGAAGCACTAGCGGGGCTCTACAATGAGCAGTTCTTC CASSQEALAGLYNEQFF
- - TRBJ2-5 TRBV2 TGTGCCAGCAGGGACCTAGCGACCAACTCCGAGACCCAGTACTTC CASRDLATNSETQYF
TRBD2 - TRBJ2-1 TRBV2 TGTGCCAGCAGTAGACTAGCGGGAGTTTCCGATGAGCAGTTCTTC CASSRLAGVSDEQFF
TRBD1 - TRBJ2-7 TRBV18 TGTGCCAGCTCACCAACAGGGGGCTACGAGCAGTACTTC CASSPTGGYEQYF
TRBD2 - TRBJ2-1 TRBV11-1 TGTGCCAGCAGCTTGGGGGGACTAGCGGGAAACAATGAGCAGTTCTTC CASSLGGLAGNNEQFF
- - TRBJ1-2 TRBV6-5 TGTGCCAGCAGTACGGACAGCTTCTATGGCTACACCTTC CASSTDSFYGYTF
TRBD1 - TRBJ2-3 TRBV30 TGTGCCTGGAGTGAGGGGGCGGCCACAGATACGCAGTATTTT CAWSEGAATDTQYF
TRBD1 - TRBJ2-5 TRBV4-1 TGCGCCAGCAGCCCGGGACAGGGGTACGAGACCCAGTACTTC CASSPGQGYETQYF
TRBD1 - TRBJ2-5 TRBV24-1 TGTGCCACCAGTGATTTTTTTCAGGGGGACCGAGAGACCCAGTACTTC CATSDFFQGDRETQYF
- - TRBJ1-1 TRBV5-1 TGCGCCAGCAGCTTGTCGGGAGGTATGAACACTGAAGCTTTCTTT CASSLSGGMNTEAFF
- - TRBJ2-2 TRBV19 TGTGCCAGTAGTATCGGACAGAGCCCGGTCGGGGAGCTGTTTTTT CASSIGQSPVGELFF
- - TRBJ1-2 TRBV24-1 TGTGCCACCAGTGATTTCCAGGGTCGACGTCCGGGCTACACCTTC CATSDFQGRRPGYTF
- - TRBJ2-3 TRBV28 TGTGCCAGCAGTTTTTTATCGGACACCTTCCCAGATACGCAGTATTTT CASSFLSDTFPDTQYF
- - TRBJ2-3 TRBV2 TGTGCCAGCAGTGAAGCTGGGCGGGGTAGCACAGATACGCAGTATTTT CASSEAGRGSTDTQYF